This TCR beta chain comes out of a study of shared clonotypes between healthy human individuals. Overall study findings and caveats: In contrast to clonotypes shared by all four donors, non-shared clonotypes had lower generation probabilities.

CDR1 is SGDLS, CDR2 YYNGEE, per germline. CDR3 length: 14 amino acids. V was pared by 4 bases and J by 4 bases, with 3 bases of the junction left unmatched. Over several immunoSEQ plates, each subset's genomic DNA was distributed in even portions. TCRdb's copy holds only in-frame clones and misses some; the assay was immunoSEQ multiplex PCR. The table includes about 2,500,000 clones, around 94% detected once. This clone was observed a handful of times. As yet, its antigen is unknown. The receptor's source is a man between 18 and 29 years old in good health. The chain carries TRBV9 and TRBJ1-5; TRBD1 matches at 9 bases. Sequenced sample: naive CD4+ T cells sorted from blood. Subset noted: CD45RA+ positively selected. CDR3 bases: TGTGCCAGCAGCCTGGGACAGGGTAATCAGCCCCAGCATTTT. It is translated as CASSLGQGNQPQHF.